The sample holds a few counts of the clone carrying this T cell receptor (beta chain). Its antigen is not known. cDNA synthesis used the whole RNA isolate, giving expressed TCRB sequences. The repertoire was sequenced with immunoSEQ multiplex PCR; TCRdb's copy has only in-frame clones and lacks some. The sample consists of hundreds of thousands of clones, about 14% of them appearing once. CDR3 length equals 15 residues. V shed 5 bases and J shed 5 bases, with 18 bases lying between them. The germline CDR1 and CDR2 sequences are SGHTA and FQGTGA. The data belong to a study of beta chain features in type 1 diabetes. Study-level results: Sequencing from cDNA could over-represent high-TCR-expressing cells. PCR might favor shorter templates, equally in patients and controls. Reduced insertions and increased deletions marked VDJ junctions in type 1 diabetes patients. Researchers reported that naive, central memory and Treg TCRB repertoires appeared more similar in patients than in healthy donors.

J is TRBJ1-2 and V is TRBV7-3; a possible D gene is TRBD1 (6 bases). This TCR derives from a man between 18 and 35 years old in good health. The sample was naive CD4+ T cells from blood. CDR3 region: CASSPRRGGEYGYTF. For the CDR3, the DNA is TGTGCCAGCAGCCCCCGTAGGGGGGGCGAGTATGGCTACACCTTC.